Each of the 3 T cell receptor beta chains below was sequenced from the same sample in a study of shared clonotypes between healthy human individuals. TCRdb's copy holds only in-frame clones and misses some; the assay was immunoSEQ multiplex PCR. Here the sample spans around 690,000 clones, about nine tenths being singletons. The sequenced sample was memory CD8+ T cells from PBMCs. Subset denoted: CD45RO+ cells pooled with CCR7-negative TemRA cells. Every receptor here comes from a man aged 18-30 years in good health. Some clones in this sample may be carry-over from other donors' samples.

The V gene is TRBV7-9, the J gene TRBJ1-5; possibly TRBD1 for D (6 bases). Germline V gene lookup returns CDR1 SEHNR and CDR2 FQNEAQ (reference sequence). Deletions cut 4 bases from V and 3 bases from J, with 10 bases between. The CDR3 totals 14 residues. The CDR3 protein is CASSSGGVNQPQHF. In DNA form, the CDR3 reads TGTGCCAGCAGCTCCGGGGGCGTCAATCAGCCCCAGCATTTT.

The V and J genes are TRBV28 and TRBJ2-1; TRBD2 aligns across 7 bases. Germline V gene lookup returns CDR1 MDHEN and CDR2 SYDVKM. The CDR3 contains 14 residues. Trimming took 3 bases from V and 8 from J; bases not matched to a gene: 7. The CDR3 DNA reads TGTGCCAGCAGTTTGATGGTGGGAGGGGATGAGCAGTTCTTC. It translates to CASSLMVGGDEQFF.

The chain carries TRBV15 and TRBJ1-1; TRBD1 might be the D (5 bases). V was cut by 0 bases and J by 7 bases, with 24 bases left in between. CDR1 LNHNV and CDR2 YYDKDF come from the germline V gene (reference sequence). CDR3 length equals 18 residues. The DNA for the CDR3 is TGTGCCACCAGCAGAGATGTTTCGGTAGGGGTACGGGGAGATGAAGCTTTCTTT. It codes for CATSRDVSVGVRGDEAFF.